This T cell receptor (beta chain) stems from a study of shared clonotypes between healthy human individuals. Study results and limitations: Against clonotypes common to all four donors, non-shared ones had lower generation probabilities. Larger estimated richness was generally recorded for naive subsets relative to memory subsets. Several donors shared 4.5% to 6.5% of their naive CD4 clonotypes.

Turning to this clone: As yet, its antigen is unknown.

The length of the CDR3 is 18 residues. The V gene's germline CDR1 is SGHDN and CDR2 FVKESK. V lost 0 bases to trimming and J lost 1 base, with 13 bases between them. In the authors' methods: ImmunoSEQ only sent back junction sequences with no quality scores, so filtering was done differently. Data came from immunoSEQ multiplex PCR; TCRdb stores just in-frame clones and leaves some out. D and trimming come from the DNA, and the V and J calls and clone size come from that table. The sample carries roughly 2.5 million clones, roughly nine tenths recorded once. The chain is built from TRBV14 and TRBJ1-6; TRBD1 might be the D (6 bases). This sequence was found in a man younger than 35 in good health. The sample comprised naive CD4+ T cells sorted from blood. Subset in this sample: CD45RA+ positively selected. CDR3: CASSQDRQAGSYNSPLHF. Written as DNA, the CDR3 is TGTGCCAGCAGCCAAGATAGACAGGCTGGGTCCTATAATTCACCCCTCCACTTT.